The 23 T cell receptor beta chains in this list originate from one sample, sequenced in a study of CD8 T cells in Susac syndrome (dated by TCRdb to about 2019). Receptor amplification or capture employed the immunoSEQ multiplex PCR assay. RNA was extracted using the RNeasy kit, and about 0.5 to 1 microgram was reverse transcribed with random hexamers. TCRdb itself trimmed the public reads at Q25 with fastp, ran MiXCR and retained productive beta chains. Entries that share a CDR3 protein sequence are merged under the most common genes and DNA. For this sample the table gives 180,000 or so distinct CDR3 sequences, of which 85% to 95% were detected only once. The ten biggest clones cover approximately 0.1% of the sample. The material sequenced was CD4+ T cells from PBMCs. The receptor source for this set is a human donor in good health.

CDR3 protein: CASSAPGTETQYF. The CDR3 DNA reads as TGTGCCAGCAGTGCCCCCGGGACGGAGACCCAGTACTTC. The chain carries TRBV3-1 and TRBJ2-5; D is tentatively TRBD1 or TRBD2 (5 bases each). CDR1 is LGHDT and CDR2 is YNNKEL in the germline V gene (reference sequence). The CDR3 is 13 residues long. The germline V and J ends were trimmed by 6 bases and 5 bases, with 13 bases remaining between them.

The J gene is TRBJ1-2, the V gene TRBV19; D is ambiguous. The CDR3 is made up of 11 amino acids. V lost 7 bases, J lost 7 bases, and 10 bases lay in between. Germline CDR1 and CDR2: LNHDA and SQIVND (reference sequence). Here the CDR3 DNA reads TGTGCCAGTACGCGGGGAGGTGGCTACACCTTC. This sequence encodes CASTRGGGYTF.

The gene calls are TRBV30 and TRBJ2-2; possible D gene TRBD2, 5 bases. The V gene's germline CDR1 is GTSNPN and CDR2 SVGIG (reference sequence). There are 15 residues in the CDR3. V gave up 1 base and J gave up 2 bases, with 11 bases separating them. The CDR3 protein is CAWSGLAINTGELFF. In DNA form, the CDR3 reads TGTGCCTGGAGTGGGCTAGCTATCAACACCGGGGAGCTGTTTTTT.

The chain is built from TRBV11-2 and TRBJ2-6; no firm D call. CDR1 and CDR2 from the germline V gene are SGHAT and FQNNGV. There are 16 residues in the CDR3. Between the trimmed V and J ends, which lost 0 bases and 0 bases, there was a span of 6 bases. CDR3 loop: CASSLDNLSGANVLTF. The DNA for the CDR3 is TGTGCCAGCAGCTTAGATAATCTCTCTGGGGCCAACGTCCTGACTTTC.

The chain joins TRBV25-1 to TRBJ1-1; no definite D call. There are 14 residues in the CDR3. With 0 bases removed from V and 0 bases from J, the gap between germline ends came to 5 bases. Germline loops: CDR1 MGHDK, CDR2 SYGVNS. DNA of the CDR3: TGTGCCAGCAGTGAATATTCGATGAACACTGAAGCTTTCTTT. As protein: CASSEYSMNTEAFF.

This sequence joins TRBV29-1 and TRBJ2-5; D remains unclear. The length of the CDR3 is 13 residues. Germline loops: CDR1 SQVTM, CDR2 ANQGSEA. V shed 0 bases and J shed 5 bases, with 10 bases lying between them. CDR3 in DNA: TGCAGCGTTGAAGAGAGGAGTGGGGAGACCCAGTACTTC. Amino acids: CSVEERSGETQYF.

This chain connects TRBV28 to TRBJ2-1; D is possibly TRBD2 (5 bases). The V gene's germline CDR1 is MDHEN and CDR2 SYDVKM. V shed 5 bases and J shed 4 bases, with 18 bases lying between them. This CDR3 spans 16 amino acids. CDR3 nucleotide sequence: TGTGCCAGCAGTCTAAGACTGGGAGTGAGGTACAATGAGCAGTTCTTC. The encoded protein is CASSLRLGVRYNEQFF.

This chain connects TRBV30 to TRBJ1-1, with a weak D call TRBD1 (5 bases). Germline loops: CDR1 GTSNPN, CDR2 SVGIG (reference sequence). The CDR3 runs 14 residues. The V and J ends lost 5 bases and 1 base respectively, with 14 bases between them. The CDR3 coding sequence is TGTGCCTGGGGGACCTTCCGGGAGAACACTGAAGCTTTCTTT. It specifies CAWGTFRENTEAFF.

The chain couples TRBV6-5 to TRBJ2-5, with D perhaps given as TRBD1 or TRBD2 (5 bases each). Trimming removed 2 bases at V and 2 bases at J, with 12 bases between. Germline values: CDR1 MNHEY, CDR2 SVGAGI. The length of the CDR3 is 15 residues. The CDR3 DNA is TGTGCCAGCAGTTACGGGATGAGGGGACAAGAGACCCAGTACTTC. This translates into CASSYGMRGQETQYF.

This clonotype came up once. V usage is TRBV28 and J usage is TRBJ2-7, with TRBD1 matching over 7 bases. From germline, CDR1 is MDHEN and CDR2 SYDVKM. This CDR3 spans 20 amino acids. After removal of 6 bases from V and 0 bases from J, the junction contained 23 bases not matched to a gene. CDR3 nucleotide sequence: TGTGCCAGCAGCGAACCCCTGGGCAGGGGGAAAGGCGGTAGCTCCTACGAGCAGTACGTC. Amino acid sequence: CASSEPLGRGKGGSSYEQYV.

The chain employs TRBV6-6 and TRBJ2-7; D may be TRBD1 or TRBD2 (5 bases each). Germline values: CDR1 MNHNY, CDR2 SVGAGI (reference sequence). V shed 5 bases and J shed 5 bases, with 10 bases lying between them. CDR3 length: 12 amino acids. CDR3 region: CASSIEGHEQYV. CDR3 DNA sequence: TGTGCCAGCAGTATTGAGGGGCACGAGCAGTACGTC.

The CDR3 protein is CASRRSASYEQYV. The CDR3 DNA reads as TGTGCCAGCAGGCGTTCGGCTTCTTACGAGCAGTACGTC. V is TRBV6-5 and J is TRBJ2-7; D is unclear. Trimming shortened V by 6 bases and J by 4 bases, and 13 bases separated the two germline ends. This CDR3 spans 13 amino acids. The germline gives CDR1 MNHEY, CDR2 SVGAGI.

The genes are TRBV10-3 and TRBJ2-3; D is possibly TRBD2 (6 bases). From germline, CDR1 is ENHRY and CDR2 SYGVKD. V lost 7 bases and J lost 2, with 13 bases in between. There are 14 residues in the CDR3. In DNA form, the CDR3 reads TGTGCCATCACGGCGGGGACCGCCACAGATACGCAGTATTTT. This sequence encodes CAITAGTATDTQYF.

This chain joins TRBV24-1 and TRBJ2-1; 11 positions agree with TRBD2. The CDR3 totals 15 residues. V lost 4 bases to trimming and J lost 6 bases; unmatched junction nucleotides: 4. Germline values: CDR1 KGHDR, CDR2 SFDVKD. CDR3 loop: CATSDPGLAGNEQFF. Here the CDR3 DNA reads TGTGCCACCAGTGACCCCGGACTAGCGGGCAATGAGCAGTTCTTC.

The chain joins TRBV12-3 or TRBV12-4 to TRBJ2-7; D gene ambiguous. V was clipped by 2 bases and J by 0 bases, with 5 bases between them. The CDR3 spans 13 residues. DNA of the CDR3: TGTGCCAGCAGTTTATACACCTCCTACGAGCAGTACGTC. As protein: CASSLYTSYEQYV.

The chain uses TRBV20-1 and TRBJ2-5; perhaps TRBD2 as D (5 bases). Germline CDR1 and CDR2: DFQATT and SNEGSKA (reference sequence). V lost 0 bases and J lost 5, with 10 bases in between. CDR3 length: 13 residues. CDR3 DNA sequence: TGCAGTGCTAGAGATGCGGGCATGGAGACCCAGTACTTC. This gives the protein CSARDAGMETQYF.

CDR3 sequence reads: CASRTSGDPTDTQYF. DNA for the CDR3: TGTGCCAGCAGGACTAGCGGGGACCCCACAGATACGCAGTATTTT. The V gene is TRBV25-1, the J gene TRBJ2-3; 11 bases fit TRBD2. The CDR3 runs to 15 residues. The germline V gene encodes CDR1 MGHDK and CDR2 SYGVNS. With V trimmed by 6 bases and J by 2 bases, 4 bases remained unmatched.

This clonotype was recorded a few times. The chain has TRBV12-3 or TRBV12-4 and TRBJ2-2; no definite D call. With 2 bases removed from V and 6 bases from J, the gap between germline ends came to 7 bases. The CDR3 sequence is 13 residues long. The CDR3 coding sequence is TGTGCCAGCAGTTTACGAGCTGCCGGGGAGCTGTTTTTT. Translation gives CASSLRAAGELFF.

The chain carries TRBV20-1 and TRBJ1-1; possibly TRBD1 for D (6 bases). Germline values: CDR1 DFQATT, CDR2 SNEGSKA (reference sequence). V was cut by 5 bases and J by 3 bases, with 13 bases left in between. This CDR3 spans 13 amino acids. The CDR3 here is CSAYRAWDTEAFF. The DNA for the CDR3 is TGCAGTGCTTACAGGGCGTGGGACACTGAAGCTTTCTTT.

The rearrangement links TRBV20-1 to TRBJ2-1; 12 positions match TRBD2. The V segment lost 5 bases and the J segment 7 bases; nucleotides outside the gene matches: 9. This CDR3 comprises 15 residues. The germline gives CDR1 DFQATT, CDR2 SNEGSKA (reference sequence). In DNA form, the CDR3 reads TGCAGTGCTCAACTCCTAGCGGGAGGGCCAAATGAGCAGTTCTTC. The encoded protein is CSAQLLAGGPNEQFF.

J is TRBJ2-1 and V is TRBV29-1; D is perhaps TRBD1 (8 bases). Germline-derived CDR1 and CDR2 are SQVTM and ANQGSEA. The CDR3 runs to 13 residues. V was clipped by 7 bases and J by 5 bases, with 15 bases between them. This CDR3 is CSAYRGGDNEQFF. CDR3 sequence (DNA): TGCAGCGCCTACAGGGGGGGGGACAATGAGCAGTTCTTC.

This clonotype was detected a few times. The chain joins TRBV12-3 or TRBV12-4 to TRBJ1-2; D ambiguous. V was trimmed by 3 bases and J by 4 bases, leaving 6 bases between them. There are 12 residues in the CDR3. The CDR3 loop reads CASSLDGYGYTF. The CDR3 DNA reads TGTGCCAGCAGTTTGGACGGCTATGGCTACACCTTC.

The chain recombines TRBV7-9 with TRBJ2-2; D tentatively reads TRBD1 or TRBD2 (5 bases each). Looked up from germline, CDR1 is SEHNR and CDR2 is FQNEAQ (reference sequence). There are 17 residues in the CDR3. Between the trimmed V and J ends, which lost 0 bases and 4 bases, there was a span of 15 bases. In DNA, the CDR3 is TGTGCCAGCAGCTTAGCGGGGGATTTAGTCATCACCGGGGAGCTGTTTTTT. Translated, it gives CASSLAGDLVITGELFF.